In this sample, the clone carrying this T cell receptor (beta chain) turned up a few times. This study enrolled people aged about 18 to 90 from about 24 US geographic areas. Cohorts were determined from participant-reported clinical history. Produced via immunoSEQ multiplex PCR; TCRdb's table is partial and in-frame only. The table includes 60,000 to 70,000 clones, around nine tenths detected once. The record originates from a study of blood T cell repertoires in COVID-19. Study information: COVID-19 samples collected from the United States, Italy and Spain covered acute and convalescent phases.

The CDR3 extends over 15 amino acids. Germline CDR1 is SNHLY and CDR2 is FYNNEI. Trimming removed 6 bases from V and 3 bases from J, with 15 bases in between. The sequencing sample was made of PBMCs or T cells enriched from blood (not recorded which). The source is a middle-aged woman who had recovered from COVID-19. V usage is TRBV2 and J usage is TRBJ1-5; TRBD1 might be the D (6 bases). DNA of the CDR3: TGTGCCAGCAGCCCGGGACATGGACCCAATCAGCCCCAGCATTTT. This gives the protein CASSPGHGPNQPQHF.